A single T cell receptor beta chain is shown here with its context. Its binding antigen is unknown. Per-base quality was not reported, and no clone a single base away is much larger than it. This record comes from a study of response to subunit inactivated influenza vaccine (dated 2018 in TCRdb). In terms of the full investigation: Deep quantitative T cell receptor repertoire profiling was used in the study to track responses to a trivalent subunit inactivated influenza vaccine.

Broader findings and caveats from the paper: The authors suggested that each seasonal influenza vaccination may recruit only a limited number of new T cells.

Library preparation used RT-PCR. Sequencing used an Illumina HiSeq 2500. TCRdb took the public reads, trimmed them with fastp at Q25, ran MiXCR for clone calling and kept in-frame beta chains. Every distinct CDR3 protein forms one entry, paired with its most common genes and DNA. In this sample the table shows 500,000 to 600,000 distinct CDR3 sequences, about 11% of which occur a single time. Around 10% of the sample comes from the top ten. V trim: 5 bases; J trim: 2 bases; unmatched bases: 10. The CDR3 numbers 16 residues from cysteine through phenylalanine. The sequence is cut down to CDR3 DNA, 48 bases in frame from base 1. CDR1 SEHNR and CDR2 FQNEAQ are derived from the germline V gene (reference sequence). The sample was also reused in another study, on T cells expressing NK-cell markers. As noted in the second study: 5'RACE template switching, by which a universal primer site and unique molecular identifiers were added, was used to make TCR beta cDNA libraries. Three sorted T-cell subsets (CD3+CD56+NKG2C+, CD3+CD56+NKG2C- and CD3+CD56-NKG2C+) from about 8 donors had their TCR beta-chain repertoires profiled. Among the eight sequenced donors, only one was HCMV-seronegative, while the other seven were HCMV-seropositive. In several experiments an anti-gammadeltaTCR antibody was added to restrict sorting to alphabetaTCR-expressing T cells. For several donors, the dominant CD3+CD56+NKG2C+ clonotypes were among the top 10 CD8+ clonotypes and accounted for roughly 1.0-8% of CD8+ T cells. Those dominant clonotypes were again the most abundant among CD3+CD56-NKG2C+ cells in four donors, at about 25-60.1%. Whether the expanded NKG2C-expressing T cell clones were specific for HCMV antigens was left unclear. The study sequenced eight donors, all healthy volunteers chosen at random: three men and five women. To determine HCMV serostatus, a commercial ELISA kit was used to detect HCMV-specific IgG in serum. Ficoll density gradient centrifugation was used to isolate peripheral blood mononuclear cells from blood. For 5 or 6 donors, unsorted PBMC were also used to sequence bulk peripheral blood T-cell repertoires. Synthesis of cDNA was primed from the TCR beta constant segment and was followed by two consecutive PCR amplification steps. Illumina HiSeq 2000/2500, MiSeq or NextSeq was used to sequence libraries as 2 x 150 bp reads. MIGEC was used to demultiplex reads and group the reads by UMI, and MiTCR was used to assemble and quantify clonotypes. Only TCR cDNA sequences supported by at least two reads were kept to exclude erroneous sequences. Downstream repertoire analysis used the tcR package, and clonotypes were matched across fractions by CDR3 nucleotide sequence plus V segment. VDJmatch was used to annotate antigen specificity against VDJdb, with one amino acid substitution in CDR3 allowed.

This chain joins TRBV7-9 to TRBJ2-7, with TRBD1 identical over 9 junction bases. The starting material was PBMCs from blood, obtained on the day of vaccination. The receptor was isolated from a middle-aged man who received an inactivated influenza vaccine. Donor details come from another sample of the same person, matched by shared clones. The CDR3 protein sequence reads: CASSASGTGLTYEQYF. DNA sequence: TGTGCCAGCAGCGCATCCGGGACAGGGTTGACCTACGAGCAGTACTTC.